These T cell receptor beta chains were read from a single sample in a study of control samples from healthy donors and cancer patients. TCRdb's table, derived via immunoSEQ multiplex PCR, lists solely in-frame clones and lacks some. The table includes 100,000 to 150,000 clones, roughly 90% detected once. The sample consisted of blood. The receptor set was obtained from a woman in her forties or fifties in good health. CDR3s include the opening cysteine and the closing phenylalanine or tryptophan. Each record gives: clone size, V gene, CDR3 protein. Clone size is not always given. Where it is, it says once, few, many or a class for expanded clones.

>-|TRBV27
CASSSPTAGSNGYTF
>-|TRBV19
CASTPRFSRGLEKLFF
>few|TRBV5-4
CASSFGTFNSPLHF
>-|TRBV6-6
CASSYPVGVETQYF
>few|TRBV6-5
CASSAQGWTEAFF
>-|TRBV7-9
CASSLDYREATQYF
>-|TRBV20-1
CSASSPLSTYEQYF
>-|TRBV4-1
CASSQVGTTLAKNIQYF
>-|TRBV30
CACQGNGYTF
>-|TRBV28
CASSFSTEAFF
>-|TRBV4-2
CASSLEGLGELFF
>once|TRBV2
CASSEVGRGGPEAFF
>-|TRBV19
CASVGLGGNTEAFF
>-|TRBV5-1
CASSLSGTGRSGNTIYF
>-|TRBV7-6
CASSPKTGGTGGEQFF
>-|TRBV9
CASSVSASGYEQYF
>-|TRBV9
CASSFGSSNQPQHF
>-|TRBV7-8
CASSLERYGTQYF
>-|TRBV18
CASSTGTGGPLYGYTF
>-|TRBV5-1
CASSTGQGDQPQHF
>-|TRBV6-1
CASSEAGSLGEQYF
>-|TRBV3-1/TRBV3-2
CASSRAAGTHSGNTIYF
>-|TRBV3-1/TRBV3-2
CASSQEGFGGAFF
>-|TRBV6-5
CFTGEGTGELFF
>-|TRBV5-1
CASSSIGGQTRSNDTQYF
>-|TRBV2
CASSEGQGSYNEQFF
>-|TRBV6-5
CASSYTGTSADEQFF
>-|TRBV5-4
CASSLNPTGNTEAFF
>-|TRBV11-2
CASSLSSGNYNEQFF
>-|TRBV7-2
CASREGQNSAEKLFF
>-|TRBV19
CASRTSWNPDTQYF
>-|TRBV6-1
CASSEWGQGNRYEQYF
>-|TRBV28
CASSPGGASDSYEQYF
>-|TRBV7-9
CASSQQGGFSFGGELFF
>once|TRBV5-1
CASSGQENTEAFF
>-|TRBV10-2
CASSEDQNYGYTF
>once|TRBV7-9
CASSTTLETQYF
>-|TRBV7-8
CASSLAGRGRGTEAFF
>-|TRBV12-5
CASTDRVGNTIYF
>-|TRBV2
CASRVGGANYGYTF
>-|TRBV9
CASSVELTGELFF
>-|TRBV11-2
CASSLLTGGTEAFF